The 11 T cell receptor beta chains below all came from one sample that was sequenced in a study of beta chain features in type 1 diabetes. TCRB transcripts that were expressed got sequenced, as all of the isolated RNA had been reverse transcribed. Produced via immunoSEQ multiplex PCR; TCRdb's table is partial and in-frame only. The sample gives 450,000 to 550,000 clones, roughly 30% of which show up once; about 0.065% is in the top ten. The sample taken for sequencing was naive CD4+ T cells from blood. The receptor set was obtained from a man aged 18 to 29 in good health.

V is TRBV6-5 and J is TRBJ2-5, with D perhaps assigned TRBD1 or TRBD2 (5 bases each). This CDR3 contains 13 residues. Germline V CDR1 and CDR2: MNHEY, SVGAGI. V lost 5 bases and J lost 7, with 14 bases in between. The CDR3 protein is CASSAGTAGTQYF. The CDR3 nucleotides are TGTGCCAGCAGTGCCGGGACCGCCGGGACCCAGTACTTC.

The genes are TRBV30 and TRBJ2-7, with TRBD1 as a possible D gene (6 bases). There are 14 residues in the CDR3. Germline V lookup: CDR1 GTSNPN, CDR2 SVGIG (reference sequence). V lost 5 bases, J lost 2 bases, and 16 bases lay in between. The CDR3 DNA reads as TGTGCCTGGGGAAGGGAACAGGGAGCCTACGAGCAGTACTTC. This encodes CAWGREQGAYEQYF.

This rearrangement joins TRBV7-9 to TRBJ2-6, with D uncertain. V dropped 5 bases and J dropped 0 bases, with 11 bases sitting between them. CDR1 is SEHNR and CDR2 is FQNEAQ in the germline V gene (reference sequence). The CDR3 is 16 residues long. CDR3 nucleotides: TGTGCCAGCAGCCATACAGCTTACTCTGGGGCCAACGTCCTGACTTTC. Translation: CASSHTAYSGANVLTF.

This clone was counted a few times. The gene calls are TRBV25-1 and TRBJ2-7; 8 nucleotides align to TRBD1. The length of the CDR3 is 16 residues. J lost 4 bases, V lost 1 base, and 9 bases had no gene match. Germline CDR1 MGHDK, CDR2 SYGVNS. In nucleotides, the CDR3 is TGTGCCAGCAGTGAATCGGACAGGGCTACTTGGTACGAGCAGTACTTC. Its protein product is CASSESDRATWYEQYF.

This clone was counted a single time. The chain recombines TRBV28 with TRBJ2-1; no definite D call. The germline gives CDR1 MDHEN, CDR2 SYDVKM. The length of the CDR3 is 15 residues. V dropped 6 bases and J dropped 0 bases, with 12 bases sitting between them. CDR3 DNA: TGTGCCAGCAGAGACGACATGAGCTCCTACAATGAGCAGTTCTTC. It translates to CASRDDMSSYNEQFF.

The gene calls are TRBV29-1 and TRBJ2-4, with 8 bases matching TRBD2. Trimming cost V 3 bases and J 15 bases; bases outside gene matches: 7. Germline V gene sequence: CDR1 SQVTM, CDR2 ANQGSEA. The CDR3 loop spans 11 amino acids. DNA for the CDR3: TGCAGCGTTGACACGGGAGGGGGGCTGTACTTC. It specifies CSVDTGGGLYF.

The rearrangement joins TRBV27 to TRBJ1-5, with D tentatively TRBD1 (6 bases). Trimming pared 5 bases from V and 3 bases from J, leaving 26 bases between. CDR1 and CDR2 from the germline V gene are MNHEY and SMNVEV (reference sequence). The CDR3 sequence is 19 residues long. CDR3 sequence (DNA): TGTGCCAGCAGTCCGACTCGCTACGGGCAGGGGTCGATCAATCAGCCCCAGCATTTT. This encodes CASSPTRYGQGSINQPQHF.

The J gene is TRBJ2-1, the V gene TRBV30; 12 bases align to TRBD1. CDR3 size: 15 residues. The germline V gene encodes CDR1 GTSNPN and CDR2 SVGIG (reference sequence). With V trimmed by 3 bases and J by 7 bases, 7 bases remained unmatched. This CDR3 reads CAWSKGTGGQNEQFF. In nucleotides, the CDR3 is TGTGCCTGGAGCAAAGGGACAGGGGGCCAGAATGAGCAGTTCTTC.

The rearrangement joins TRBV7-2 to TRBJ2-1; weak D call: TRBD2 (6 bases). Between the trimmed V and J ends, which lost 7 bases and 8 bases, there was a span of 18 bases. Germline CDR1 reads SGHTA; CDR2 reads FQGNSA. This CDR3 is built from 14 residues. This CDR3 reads CASTAGPGTYEQFF. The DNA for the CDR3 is TGTGCCAGCACCGCGGGACCGGGCACGTATGAGCAGTTCTTC.

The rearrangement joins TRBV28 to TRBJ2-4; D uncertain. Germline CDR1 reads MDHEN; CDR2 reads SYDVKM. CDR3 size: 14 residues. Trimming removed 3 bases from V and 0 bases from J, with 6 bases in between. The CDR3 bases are TGTGCCAGCAGTTTTACCCTAGCCAAAAACATTCAGTACTTC. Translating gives CASSFTLAKNIQYF.

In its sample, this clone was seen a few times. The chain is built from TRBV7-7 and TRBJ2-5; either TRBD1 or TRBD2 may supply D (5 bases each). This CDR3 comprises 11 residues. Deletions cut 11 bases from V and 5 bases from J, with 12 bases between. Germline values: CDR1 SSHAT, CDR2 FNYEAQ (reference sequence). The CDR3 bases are TGTGCCGCAGGGACCTGGGAGACCCAGTACTTC. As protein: CAAGTWETQYF.